The 31 T cell receptor beta chains below come from one sample, sequenced in a study of T-cell reconstitution after alpha-beta-depleted transplantation in children. Using unique molecular identifiers, the investigators prepared the TCRbeta library. From the PCR reads, TCRdb called clonotypes with MiXCR, one entry per CDR3 protein. Of approximately 270,000 distinct CDR3 sequences listed, roughly a quarter are singletons. Source: PBMCs, mostly from graft donor cells, taken 360 days after TCRalphabeta/CD19-depleted stem cell transplant. All receptors come from a female patient aged 2-9 years who had a stem cell transplant for congenital amegakaryocytic thrombocytopenia, so the T cells may come from the graft donor.

The gene calls are TRBV10-3 and TRBJ2-7, with 11 bases matching TRBD2. The CDR3 spans 14 residues. V was pared by 6 bases and J by 5 bases, with 6 bases of the junction left unmatched. The germline gives CDR1 ENHRY, CDR2 SYGVKD. CDR3 in DNA: TGTGCCATCAGAGAAGGACTAGCGGGCGACGAGCAGTACTTC. Translation gives CAIREGLAGDEQYF.

This chain's CDR3 is CASSPARRQGAREQYF. DNA of the CDR3: TGTGCCAGTAGTCCCGCCCGGCGTCAGGGGGCTCGGGAGCAGTACTTC. The rearrangement uses TRBV19 and TRBJ2-7; TRBD1 matches at 8 bases. With 5 bases clipped from V and 7 bases from J, the junction kept 16 bases outside the gene matches. There are 16 residues in the CDR3. CDR1 and CDR2 from the germline V gene are LNHDA and SQIVND (reference sequence).

The rearrangement joins TRBV7-9 to TRBJ2-7, with D possibly matching TRBD1 (6 bases). Germline CDR1 reads SEHNR; CDR2 reads FQNEAQ (reference sequence). V was trimmed by 3 bases and J by 3 bases, leaving 12 bases between them. The length of the CDR3 is 14 residues. The chain's CDR3 is CASSFARGDYEQYF. CDR3 nucleotides: TGTGCCAGCAGCTTCGCCAGGGGAGACTACGAGCAGTACTTC. Combining the CDR3 with reference TRBV7-9 and TRBJ2-7 gives the whole variable domain DTGVSQNPRHKITKRGQNVTFRCDPISEHNRLYWYRQTLGQGPEFLTYFQNEAQLEKSRLLSDRFSAERPKGSFSTLEIQRTEQGDSAMYLCASSFARGDYEQYFGPGTRLTVT.

This clonotype has a count of ten or more. The CDR3 coding sequence is TGCAGCGTCTCGGAGGCAAATCAGCCCCAGCATTTT. Its protein is CSVSEANQPQHF. V gene TRBV29-1 combines with J gene TRBJ1-5, with D unresolved. V was trimmed by 6 bases and J by 4 bases, leaving 10 bases between them. The CDR3 runs to 12 residues. Germline V gene data show CDR1 as SQVTM and CDR2 as ANQGSEA.

V usage is TRBV6-5 and J usage is TRBJ1-2, with 7 bases lining up with TRBD1. Germline V gene data show CDR1 as MNHEY and CDR2 as SVGAGI. CDR3 length: 14 residues. Trimming removed 4 bases from V and 9 bases from J; junction bases left unmatched: 11. In nucleotides, the CDR3 is TGTGCCAGCAGTTCCAGCGGGACAGACTTGAGCTACACCTTC. Its protein is CASSSSGTDLSYTF.

This clonotype was picked up a small number of times. The chain links TRBV6-2 or TRBV6-3 to TRBJ2-1, with 11 bases that match TRBD2. Germline V lookup: CDR1 MNHEY, CDR2 SVGEGT. The ends lost 7 bases at V and 15 bases at J; junction bases unmatched: 8. This CDR3 contains 12 residues. The CDR3 loop is CASTTLAGDRFF. The DNA of the CDR3 is TGTGCCAGCACCACACTAGCGGGAGATCGGTTCTTC.

In its sample, this clonotype was seen a few times. CDR3 coding DNA: TGTGCCAGCAGTGCAGGGTTCCCCACTGAAGCTTTCTTT. It yields the protein CASSAGFPTEAFF. The rearrangement links TRBV2 to TRBJ1-1; D might be TRBD1 (5 bases). There are 13 residues in the CDR3. V lost 4 bases, J lost 4 bases, and 10 bases lay in between. Germline CDR1 and CDR2: SNHLY and FYNNEI.

DNA for the CDR3: TGCAGTGCTAGCCCAGGGGTTGGCACTGAAGCTTTCTTT. It yields the protein CSASPGVGTEAFF. The V and J genes are TRBV20-1 and TRBJ1-1, with D maybe TRBD1 (6 bases). The CDR3 covers 13 residues. Germline CDR1 is DFQATT and CDR2 is SNEGSKA (reference sequence). The germline V and J ends were trimmed by 3 bases and 4 bases, with 12 bases remaining between them.

The V gene is TRBV25-1, the J gene TRBJ2-5; possible D gene TRBD2, 5 bases. CDR3 length: 13 amino acids. The ends were cut back, 3 bases at V and 4 bases at J, with 9 bases in the middle. Per the germline V gene, CDR1 is MGHDK and CDR2 is SYGVNS. CDR3 DNA: TGTGCCAGCAGTGAGTACGGGGTAGAGACCCAGTACTTC. Protein product: CASSEYGVETQYF.

The chain joins TRBV7-8 to TRBJ1-1; no reliable D call. Germline V gene sequence: CDR1 SGHVS, CDR2 FQNEAQ. V was shortened by 5 bases and J by 7 bases, with 8 bases between the two germline ends. This CDR3 has 11 amino acids. This CDR3 is CASSHTSEAFF. CDR3 nucleotides: TGTGCCAGCAGCCACACAAGTGAAGCTTTCTTT.

In its sample, this clonotype was seen a few times. V is TRBV13 and J is TRBJ2-5; 13 nucleotides align to TRBD2. The germline gives CDR1 PRHDT, CDR2 FYEKMQ (reference sequence). This CDR3 contains 16 residues. Trimming removed 6 bases from V and 2 bases from J; junction bases left unmatched: 6. CDR3 protein: CASSYGLAGVQETQYF. The CDR3 coding sequence is TGTGCCAGCAGTTACGGACTAGCGGGAGTTCAAGAGACCCAGTACTTC.

The rearrangement joins TRBV29-1 to TRBJ2-2; D is uncertain. The CDR3 length is 13 residues. Between the trimmed V and J ends, which lost 0 bases and 7 bases, there was a span of 9 bases. CDR1 SQVTM and CDR2 ANQGSEA come from the germline V gene. The CDR3 nucleotides are TGCAGCGTTGAAGACCCTCGAGGCGGGGAGCTGTTTTTT. It is translated as CSVEDPRGGELFF.

The gene calls are TRBV9 and TRBJ2-1; D not resolved. The germline V and J ends were trimmed by 3 bases and 9 bases, with 16 bases remaining between them. The CDR3 spans 14 residues. Per the germline V gene, CDR1 is SGDLS and CDR2 is YYNGEE. The CDR3 sequence is CASSATRSVSEQFF. CDR3 nucleotide sequence: TGTGCCAGCAGCGCAACCCGGTCGGTGAGTGAGCAGTTCTTC. The whole variable domain, filled in from reference TRBV9 and TRBJ2-1, reads DSGVTQTPKHLITATGQRVTLRCSPRSGDLSVYWYQQSLDQGLQFLIQYYNGEERAKGNILERFSAQQFPDLHSELNLSSLELGDSALYFCASSATRSVSEQFFGPGTRLTVL.

This clonotype has more than one count but fewer than ten. Here the CDR3 reads CASSLLAGGRNEQFF. The CDR3 nucleotides are TGTGCCAGCAGTTTACTAGCGGGGGGGCGCAATGAGCAGTTCTTC. The J gene is TRBJ2-1, the V gene TRBV27; TRBD2 matches at 12 bases. The CDR3 length is 15 residues. V gave up 2 bases and J gave up 6 bases; unmatched junction bases: 2. Looked up from germline, CDR1 is MNHEY and CDR2 is SMNVEV (reference sequence).

This clonotype was detected many times. The genes are TRBV28 and TRBJ2-3; D gene ambiguous. The CDR3 extends over 12 amino acids. V was cut by 1 base and J by 6 bases, with 5 bases left in between. The germline V gene has CDR1 MDHEN and CDR2 SYDVKM. The CDR3 nucleotides read TGTGCCAGCAGTTTATATCCGGATACGCAGTATTTT. This codes for CASSLYPDTQYF. Filled out from reference TRBV28 and TRBJ2-3, the complete variable domain reads DVKVTQSSRYLVKRTGEKVFLECVQDMDHENMFWYRQDPGLGLRLIYFSYDVKMKEKGDIPEGYSVSREKKERFSLILESASTNQTSMYLCASSLYPDTQYFGPGTRLTVL.

V is TRBV20-1 and J is TRBJ1-1; D gene uncertain. CDR1 is DFQATT and CDR2 is SNEGSKA in the germline V gene (reference sequence). V was clipped by 1 base and J by 0 bases, with 18 bases between them. This CDR3 is 17 amino acids long. The CDR3 bases are TGCAGTGCTAGAGCCCGCGAGATGTGGGCCTTGAACACTGAAGCTTTCTTT. Encoded protein: CSARAREMWALNTEAFF.

This clonotype has more than one count but fewer than ten. This chain connects TRBV28 to TRBJ1-1; D gene uncertain. Germline CDR1 reads MDHEN; CDR2 reads SYDVKM. This CDR3 contains 15 residues. Between the trimmed V and J ends, which lost 3 bases and 1 base, there was a span of 12 bases. The DNA of the CDR3 is TGTGCCAGCAGTTTTTTTTATTCGGAGAACACTGAAGCTTTCTTT. The encoded protein is CASSFFYSENTEAFF.

This clonotype was counted a few times. This CDR3 is CASRIKTGSITEAFF. CDR3 sequence (DNA): TGTGCCAGCAGAATTAAGACAGGGTCGATCACTGAAGCTTTCTTT. The chain uses TRBV6-1 and TRBJ1-1; 7 bases fit TRBD1. The CDR3 is 15 amino acids. After removal of 6 bases from V and 4 bases from J, the junction contained 11 bases not matched to a gene. The germline gives CDR1 MNHNS, CDR2 SASEGT.

This clonotype was observed a handful of times. V gene TRBV10-3 combines with J gene TRBJ2-2; TRBD2 matches at 7 bases. The junction had 11 bases not matched to a gene; V was cut back by 4 bases and J by 6 bases. Germline-derived CDR1 and CDR2 are ENHRY and SYGVKD. The CDR3 is 16 amino acids. The CDR3, as DNA: TGTGCCATCAGTGCATCAACTAGCGTTTCCCCCGGGGAGCTGTTTTTT. Its protein is CAISASTSVSPGELFF.

The chain joins TRBV18 to TRBJ1-2; 9 bases align to TRBD1. The V segment lost 5 bases and the J segment 7 bases; nucleotides outside the gene matches: 8. Germline V gene lookup returns CDR1 KGHSH and CDR2 LQKENI. This CDR3 has 14 amino acids. In DNA, the CDR3 is TGTGCCAGCTCAACGGGACAGGGTTCGTTTGGCTACACCTTC. Translated: CASSTGQGSFGYTF.

V usage is TRBV4-3 and J usage is TRBJ1-2, with a tentative D call TRBD1 (5 bases). The CDR3 runs 15 residues. With 2 bases removed from V and 8 bases from J, the gap between germline ends came to 18 bases. Germline V gene sequence: CDR1 LGHNA, CDR2 YSLEER. The CDR3 nucleotides read TGCGCCAGCAGCCAACAGGGCACAGGTCTTTGGGGCTACACCTTC. Its translation is CASSQQGTGLWGYTF.

This clonotype has more than one count but fewer than ten. The CDR3 DNA reads TGCAGCGTTGAAGAACCGCGAAACGTGGTCCACAATGAGCAGTTCTTC. As protein: CSVEEPRNVVHNEQFF. The chain recombines TRBV29-1 with TRBJ2-1; D uncertain. From germline, CDR1 is SQVTM and CDR2 ANQGSEA. CDR3 length equals 16 residues. Trimming took 0 bases from V and 5 from J, leaving 17 bases between them.

The chain links TRBV7-9 to TRBJ2-3; D gene unclear. CDR1 SEHNR and CDR2 FQNEAQ come from the germline V gene (reference sequence). The CDR3 has 15 residues. V was trimmed by 5 bases and J by 0 bases, leaving 12 bases between them. The CDR3 DNA reads TGTGCCAGCAGCCCCACCACCCAAAGCACAGATACGCAGTATTTT. Encoded protein: CASSPTTQSTDTQYF.

This clonotype was picked up one time. The junction departs from the called germline gene at one end, perhaps through a read error. The genes are TRBV3-1 and TRBJ2-5; D is undetermined. From germline, CDR1 is LGHDT and CDR2 YNNKEL (reference sequence). The CDR3 runs 15 residues. As DNA, the CDR3 is TGTGCCACCAGCCAGGACCCCAACGGCGAGGAGACCCAGTACTTC. It codes for CATSQDPNGEETQYF.

This chain connects TRBV10-3 to TRBJ2-2; 7 positions agree with TRBD2. V lost 6 bases and J lost 4; bases outside the gene matches: 11. Germline V CDR1 and CDR2: ENHRY, SYGVKD. The CDR3 is 16 amino acids. This chain's CDR3 is CAIRGSGLGGTGELFF. In DNA form, the CDR3 reads TGTGCCATCAGGGGATCCGGACTAGGTGGCACCGGGGAGCTGTTTTTT.

This clonotype was counted only a few times. The chain links TRBV6-1 to TRBJ1-4; D is undetermined. Trimming stripped 8 bases from V and 5 bases from J, with 15 bases between. The germline CDR1 and CDR2 sequences are MNHNS and SASEGT. This CDR3 has 14 amino acids. For the CDR3, the DNA is TGTGCCAGCGGACCTAATGCGTTAAATGAAAAACTGTTTTTT. It codes for CASGPNALNEKLFF.

This clonotype occurred a few times. The chain carries TRBV4-2 and TRBJ2-3; D unresolved. CDR3 size: 17 residues. Between the trimmed V and J ends, which lost 1 base and 3 bases, there was a span of 17 bases. Per the germline V gene, CDR1 is LGHNA and CDR2 is YNFKEQ. CDR3 loop: CASSQVRKGLGTDTQYF. The CDR3 DNA is TGTGCCAGCAGCCAAGTGAGGAAGGGTCTTGGTACAGATACGCAGTATTTT.

In this sample, this clonotype turned up a few times. This chain links TRBV9 with TRBJ1-5, with TRBD1 matching over 9 bases. The junction had 6 bases not matched to a gene; V was cut back by 3 bases and J by 5 bases. The CDR3 spans 15 residues. CDR1 is SGDLS, CDR2 YYNGEE, per germline. CDR3 protein: CASSAGQGGDQPQHF. DNA for the CDR3: TGTGCCAGCAGCGCGGGACAGGGAGGGGATCAGCCCCAGCATTTT.

CDR3 sequence reads: CASSRTSGGAKDTQYF. CDR3 nucleotides: TGTGCCAGCAGCCGTACTAGCGGGGGGGCAAAAGATACGCAGTATTTT. The chain couples TRBV3-1 to TRBJ2-3; 13 bases line up with TRBD2. The J segment lost 5 bases and the V segment lost 4 bases, leaving 6 bases of the junction unmatched. The germline gives CDR1 LGHDT, CDR2 YNNKEL (reference sequence). The CDR3 loop spans 16 amino acids.

This chain joins TRBV12-3 or TRBV12-4 and TRBJ2-4; D is possibly TRBD2 (6 bases). V was trimmed by 3 bases and J by 1 base, leaving 10 bases between them. This CDR3 contains 15 residues. CDR3 coding DNA: TGTGCCAGCAGTTTGGGGGGATTGGCCAAAAACATTCAGTACTTC. It codes for CASSLGGLAKNIQYF.

The gene calls are TRBV6-1 and TRBJ2-6, with D unresolved. Trimming cost V 6 bases and J 0 bases, with 9 bases left between them. Germline values: CDR1 MNHNS, CDR2 SASEGT. The CDR3 sequence is 15 residues long. The CDR3 reads CASSHYSSGANVLTF. CDR3 in DNA: TGTGCCAGCAGCCATTACAGCTCTGGGGCCAACGTCCTGACTTTC.